This T cell receptor beta chain was identified in a study of blood T cells in healthy people across ages. As for the study in general: For every two T cells, template switching captured about one barcoded beta molecule.

This clonotype has ten or more counts. The antigen remains undetermined. This CDR3 contains 14 residues. Trimming removed 2 bases at V and 2 bases at J, with 6 bases between. Germline CDR1 MNHEY, CDR2 SVGAGI. Combining a sample-barcoded 5' primer with a J-beta primer mix, a second PCR ran for roughly 7 to 12 cycles. Via MiXCR, TCRdb re-called the 5' RACE reads, giving one row per CDR3 protein. This table holds around 1.5 million distinct CDR3 sequences, 42% found once. Overall study results and limits: Naive T cell percentage by flow cytometry tracked strongly with beta diversity. What prevented conclusive comparison of naive and antigen-experienced cells was that PBMCs were unsorted.

The origin of this receptor is a woman between 18 and 29 years old in good health. Material for sequencing was blood. This sequence joins TRBV6-5 and TRBJ1-4; D is perhaps TRBD1 (5 bases). CDR3 sequence reads: CASSYEGTNEKLFF. The CDR3 region has the DNA TGTGCCAGCAGTTACGAGGGGACTAATGAAAAACTGTTTTTT.